A selection of T cell receptor beta chains follows, all from one sample in a study of T cells in narcolepsy. Data came from immunoSEQ multiplex PCR; TCRdb stores just in-frame clones and leaves some out. The data show 15,000 to 17,000 clones, 85% seen once. Sequencing was carried out using memory (CD45RA-) CD4+ T cells from blood. These receptors all come from a human donor in good health. The CDR3 runs from the conserved cysteine through the conserved F or W. The D gene is left open where the match is weak. The size of a clone is reported for some rows only, either as once, few or many, or as a class for expanded clones.

v_call	clone_size	d_call	j_call	cdr3_aa	cdr3_nt
TRBV7-9	-	TRBD1	TRBJ1-2	CASRPASPPGTGGDGYTF	TGTGCCAGCAGACCTGCATCCCCTCCCGGGACAGGGGGAGATGGCTACACCTTC
TRBV2	-	TRBD1	TRBJ2-1	CASGDRVNEQFF	TGTGCCAGCGGGGACAGGGTGAATGAGCAGTTCTTC
TRBV25-1	-	-	TRBJ2-3	CASSEYSGSGSTDTQYF	TGTGCCAGCAGTGAATATTCCGGGTCTGGTAGCACAGATACGCAGTATTTT
TRBV9	-	-	TRBJ1-1	CASSVGGRTEAFF	TGTGCCAGCAGCGTAGGGGGACGGACTGAAGCTTTCTTT
TRBV5-4	once	-	TRBJ2-1	CASSLGGLTYNEQFF	TGTGCCAGCAGCTTGGGAGGACTCACCTACAATGAGCAGTTCTTC
TRBV5-1	-	-	TRBJ1-2	CASSLDRGPVAGYTF	TGCGCCAGCAGCTTGGACCGGGGTCCGGTTGCAGGCTACACCTTC
TRBV5-1	-	-	TRBJ2-5	CASSTGLQETQYF	TGCGCCAGCAGCACCGGACTACAAGAGACCCAGTACTTC
TRBV5-1	-	-	TRBJ2-3	CASSLGRTDTQYF	TGCGCCAGCAGCTTGGGCAGGACAGATACGCAGTATTTT
TRBV19	-	-	TRBJ2-7	CASSLPGPYEQYF	TGTGCCAGTAGTCTTCCAGGCCCCTACGAGCAGTACTTC
TRBV5-5	-	TRBD1	TRBJ1-2	CASSINNRGHGYTF	TGTGCCAGCAGCATAAATAACAGGGGGCATGGCTACACCTTC
TRBV30	-	-	TRBJ2-1	CAWSVRTSLQGNEQFF	TGTGCCTGGAGTGTAAGGACATCCCTCCAGGGAAATGAGCAGTTCTTC
TRBV2	-	TRBD1	TRBJ2-1	CASLETGYNEQFF	TGTGCCAGCCTGGAGACAGGGTATAATGAGCAGTTCTTC
TRBV10-3	-	-	TRBJ1-5	CAISDRVVLNQPQHF	TGTGCCATTTCTGACAGAGTAGTCCTCAATCAGCCCCAGCATTTT
TRBV2	few	TRBD2	TRBJ2-3	CASRPPVPGGTQYF	TGTGCCAGCAGGCCCCCTGTCCCCGGGGGGACGCAGTATTTT
TRBV11-2	-	-	TRBJ2-7	CASSFSGGATYEQYF	TGTGCCAGCAGCTTCTCAGGGGGGGCCACCTACGAGCAGTACTTC
TRBV6-1	-	-	TRBJ1-2	CASSGGSIYGYTF	TGTGCCAGCAGCGGGGGGTCTATCTATGGCTACACCTTC
TRBV7-9	few	TRBD2	TRBJ2-1	CASSLRGSGTSDNEQFF	TGTGCCAGCAGCTTAAGAGGGAGCGGGACTAGCGACAATGAGCAGTTCTTC
TRBV6-5	-	TRBD1	TRBJ1-2	CASSDRGPPYGYTF	TGTGCCAGCAGTGACAGGGGGCCCCCCTATGGCTACACCTTC
TRBV5-1	-	TRBD2	TRBJ2-7	CASSLASGGAGLEQYF	TGCGCCAGCAGCTTAGCCAGCGGGGGGGCCGGACTCGAGCAGTACTTC
TRBV11-3	-	TRBD2	TRBJ2-5	CASSLVYAWTRGFQETQYF	TGTGCCAGCAGCTTAGTTTATGCATGGACGCGGGGGTTCCAAGAGACCCAGTACTTC
TRBV25-1	once	TRBD1	TRBJ2-5	CASSAGQDGTQYF	TGTGCCAGCAGTGCTGGACAGGACGGGACCCAGTACTTC
TRBV29-1	-	-	TRBJ2-1	CSAWDNEQFF	TGCAGCGCCTGGGACAATGAGCAGTTCTTC
TRBV6-1	few	-	TRBJ2-5	CASSEFSSGETQYF	TGTGCCAGCAGTGAGTTCTCCTCGGGAGAGACCCAGTACTTC
TRBV7-2	-	TRBD2	TRBJ2-7	CASSFLAGEIYEQYF	TGTGCCAGCAGCTTCCTCGCGGGGGAGATCTACGAGCAGTACTTC
TRBV11-3	once	-	TRBJ2-2	CASSLDGTGELFF	TGTGCCAGCAGCTTAGATGGCACCGGGGAGCTGTTTTTT
TRBV18	-	-	TRBJ1-1	CASSPNRALYEAFF	TGTGCCAGCTCACCAAACAGGGCCCTTTATGAAGCTTTCTTT